This TCR beta chain was documented in a study of T cell responses to AZD1222 COVID-19 vaccine. As to this clone: Antigen: not known.

CDR1 and CDR2 (germline): MNHEY, SVGAGI. The CDR3 consists of 14 residues. V gave up 6 bases and J gave up 7 bases; unmatched junction bases: 5. The study, taken as a whole, reports: Samples come after the peak T cell response, not at day 14. Spike regions recognized by vaccine-associated CD4 TCRs spanned the protein, led by 160-218 and 743-854. Clonal diversity was possibly underestimated, and white British individuals and females predominated among donors. At baseline, seropositivity was found in only five or six AZD1222 recipients.

Using immunoSEQ multiplex PCR, the repertoire was profiled, and TCRdb retains in-frame clones only, with some absent. The sample yields 200,000 or so clones, around 92% seen once. The sequencing used peripheral blood, collected on day 0 of AZD1222 vaccination. This clonotype was sampled from an adult in good health. The chain employs TRBV6-5 and TRBJ2-1, with 11 nucleotides matching TRBD2. The CDR3 DNA is TGTGCCAGCAGGCCGGGACTAGCGGCGAATGAGCAGTTCTTC. Its protein product is CASRPGLAANEQFF.